This T cell receptor (beta chain) was retrieved from a study of T cell changes during pregnancy in multiple sclerosis. Produced via immunoSEQ multiplex PCR; TCRdb's table is partial and in-frame only. The sample yields around 16,000 clones, 83% seen once. With 2 bases removed from V and 5 bases from J, the gap between germline ends came to 9 bases. This CDR3 has 13 amino acids. Germline CDR1 reads LNHDA; CDR2 reads SQIVND (reference sequence). The specimen comprised CD8+ T cells from peripheral blood mononuclear cells, sampled after pregnancy. V is TRBV19 and J is TRBJ1-1; TRBD1 is a possible D gene (6 bases). This TCR was sampled from a female donor in good health, enrolled as a control in a pregnancy study. The CDR3: CASSILQGTEAFF. The CDR3 DNA reads TGTGCCAGTAGTATACTACAGGGAACTGAAGCTTTCTTT. The full variable domain, with the rest looked up from reference TRBV19 and TRBJ1-1, is DGGITQSPKYLFRKEGQNVTLSCEQNLNHDAMYWYRQDPGQGLRLIYYSQIVNDFQKGDIAEGYSVSREKKESFPLTVTSAQKNPTAFYLCASSILQGTEAFFGQGTRLTVV.